Listed here is a single TCR beta chain. The antigen is unknown. This sample is part of a study of blood T cells in healthy people across ages. CDR1 is SGHRS and CDR2 is YFSETQ in the germline V gene. This CDR3 spans 14 amino acids. V lost 0 bases to trimming and J lost 5 bases, with 11 bases between them. A J-beta primer mix and a sample-barcoded 5' primer were used in a second PCR of about 6 to 12 cycles. Any given sample supplied a minimum of 2.5 million CDR3-containing paired-end reads. TCRdb passed the 5' RACE reads through MiXCR, listing each CDR3 protein once. In the table there are about 1,000,000 distinct CDR3 sequences, around 45% of which are singletons. Study-wide results and limits: The study lacked donor CMV status, which possibly confounded expanded clonotype changes. Getting older went along with TCR beta diversity per million T cells dropping roughly linearly.

This clonotype was sampled from a woman aged 55-75 years in good health. V and J are TRBV5-1 and TRBJ1-1; the D gene is possibly TRBD1 (5 bases). Specimen: blood. The CDR3 nucleotides are TGCGCCAGCAGCTTGGGGGGGACCCGGACTGAAGCTTTCTTT. It encodes CASSLGGTRTEAFF.